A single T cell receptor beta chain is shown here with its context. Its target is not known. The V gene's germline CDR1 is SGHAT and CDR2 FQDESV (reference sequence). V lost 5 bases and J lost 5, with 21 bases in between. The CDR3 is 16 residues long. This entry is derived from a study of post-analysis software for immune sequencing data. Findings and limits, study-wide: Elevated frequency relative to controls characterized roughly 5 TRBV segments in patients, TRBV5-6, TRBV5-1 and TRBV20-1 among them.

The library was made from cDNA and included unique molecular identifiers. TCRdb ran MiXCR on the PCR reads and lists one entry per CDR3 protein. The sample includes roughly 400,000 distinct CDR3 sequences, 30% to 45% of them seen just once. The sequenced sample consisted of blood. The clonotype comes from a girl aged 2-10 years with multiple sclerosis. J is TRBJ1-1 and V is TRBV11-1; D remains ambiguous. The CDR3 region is CASSRSRGPRGTEAFF. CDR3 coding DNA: TGTGCCAGCAGCAGAAGCCGCGGTCCCCGGGGAACTGAAGCTTTCTTT.